The 32 T cell receptor beta chains below all came from one sample that was sequenced in a study of control samples from healthy donors and cancer patients. Measured with immunoSEQ multiplex PCR; TCRdb has only the in-frame clones, and not every one. The sample contains 100,000 to 150,000 clones, roughly 87% of which appear only once. Sequencing was done on a sample of blood. Source of these receptors: a man aged 18 to 35 in good health.

This clone was seen just once. The chain combines TRBV27 with TRBJ1-2, with D perhaps TRBD1 (5 bases). Germline V gene data show CDR1 as MNHEY and CDR2 as SMNVEV (reference sequence). Trimming cost V 5 bases and J 6 bases, with 22 bases left between them. CDR3 length: 16 residues. The chain's CDR3 is CASSLPNTAWGNGYTF. CDR3 coding DNA: TGTGCCAGCAGTCTCCCAAATACCGCGTGGGGCAATGGCTACACCTTC.

Concerning this clone: The junction and the germline gene differ at one end; a read error may be behind it. The rearrangement links TRBV3-1 (or the pseudogene TRBV3-2) to TRBJ1-4; D gene uncertain. The CDR3 length is 14 residues. Germline V gene lookup returns CDR1 LGHDT and CDR2 YNNKEL (reference sequence). The CDR3 DNA reads TGTGCCAGCAACCAACGGTGGAATAATGAAAAACTGTTTTTT. Its protein is CASNQRWNNEKLFF.

The V and J genes are TRBV30 and TRBJ1-2, with D possibly matching TRBD1 (5 bases). Germline V gives CDR1 GTSNPN, CDR2 SVGIG (reference sequence). V dropped 1 base and J dropped 4 bases, with 10 bases sitting between them. This CDR3 contains 13 residues. The CDR3 protein is CAWSDQGFYGYTF. The CDR3, as DNA: TGTGCCTGGAGTGATCAGGGATTCTATGGCTACACCTTC. The full variable domain, its missing parts supplied by reference TRBV30 and TRBJ1-2, is SQTIHQWPATLVQPVGSPLSLECTVEGTSNPNLYWYRQAAGRGLQLLFYSVGIGQISSEVPQNLSASRPQDRQFILSSKKLLLSDSGFYLCAWSDQGFYGYTFGSGTRLTVV.

The gene calls are TRBV9 and TRBJ2-1; D call uncertain. The CDR3 has 15 residues. Trimming removed 6 bases at V and 0 bases at J, with 13 bases between. Germline CDR1 SGDLS, CDR2 YYNGEE. The CDR3 sequence: CASTVTESSYNEQFF. The CDR3 DNA reads TGTGCCAGCACGGTTACCGAGAGCTCCTACAATGAGCAGTTCTTC.

The CDR3, as DNA: TGTGCCAGCAGTTTACCCCTAGCGGGAGCGACTGAGCAGTTCTTC. Protein product: CASSLPLAGATEQFF. The V gene is TRBV28, the J gene TRBJ2-1, with 10 bases that match TRBD2. Losses at the gene ends were 2 bases for V and 9 bases for J; bases not matched to a gene: 7. The CDR3 is made up of 15 amino acids. Germline-derived CDR1 and CDR2 are MDHEN and SYDVKM.

This chain connects TRBV11-2 to TRBJ1-1; 9 positions agree with TRBD1. The germline gives CDR1 SGHAT, CDR2 FQNNGV. The CDR3 spans 14 residues. The trim removed 5 bases at V and 1 base at J, leaving 2 bases unmatched. CDR3 nucleotides: TGTGCCAGCAGCACGGACAGGGGGAACACTGAAGCTTTCTTT. This translates into CASSTDRGNTEAFF.

The chain joins TRBV4-3 to TRBJ2-5; 7 positions agree with TRBD1. V lost 0 bases and J lost 5; bases outside the gene matches: 6. The CDR3 spans 15 residues. Looked up from germline, CDR1 is LGHNA and CDR2 is YSLEER. The CDR3 spells CASSQEQGSRETQYF. The CDR3 DNA follows: TGCGCCAGCAGCCAAGAACAGGGGAGTAGGGAGACCCAGTACTTC.

This clone occurred a few times. V is TRBV28 and J is TRBJ2-5; tentative D call: TRBD1 (5 bases). The CDR3 spans 13 residues. Germline values: CDR1 MDHEN, CDR2 SYDVKM. V lost 3 bases and J lost 4, with 9 bases in between. CDR3 protein: CASSFRVPETQYF. CDR3 DNA: TGTGCCAGCAGTTTCAGGGTTCCAGAGACCCAGTACTTC.

The chain has TRBV3-1 (or the pseudogene TRBV3-2) and TRBJ2-1; D possibly uses TRBD1 or TRBD2 (5 bases each). This CDR3 is 14 amino acids long. Trimming shortened V by 0 bases and J by 8 bases, and 11 bases separated the two germline ends. The germline gives CDR1 LGHDT, CDR2 YNNKEL (reference sequence). The CDR3 here is CASSQDPGPDEQFF. The CDR3, as DNA: TGTGCCAGCAGCCAAGATCCGGGACCGGATGAGCAGTTCTTC.

The V gene is TRBV12-3 or TRBV12-4, the J gene TRBJ2-2, with D possibly called TRBD1 or TRBD2 (5 bases each). V was pared by 11 bases and J by 0 bases, with 10 bases between. This CDR3 region has 13 residues. In DNA form, the CDR3 reads TGTGCCCTCCGGGGCCCGAACACCGGGGAGCTGTTTTTT. This gives the protein CALRGPNTGELFF.

The rearrangement uses TRBV27 and TRBJ2-5; the D call may be TRBD1 or TRBD2 (5 bases each). Germline V gives CDR1 MNHEY, CDR2 SMNVEV (reference sequence). This CDR3 is 12 amino acids long. Trimming shortened V by 6 bases and J by 8 bases, and 13 bases separated the two germline ends. CDR3 region: CASRRDGATQYF. The CDR3, as DNA: TGTGCCAGCAGACGGGACGGGGCCACCCAGTACTTC.

The rearrangement uses TRBV6-2 or TRBV6-3 and TRBJ1-1; a weak D match, TRBD1 (5 bases). From germline, CDR1 is MNHEY and CDR2 SVGEGT. The CDR3 is 18 amino acids. The ends were cut back, 2 bases at V and 11 bases at J, with 30 bases in the middle. CDR3 in DNA: TGTGCCAGCAGTTACCGGCCCGGAGGGTCAGCATCACCCGAGGGGGCTTTCTTT. Amino acid sequence: CASSYRPGGSASPEGAFF.

This chain uses TRBV9 with TRBJ2-2; 7 nucleotides agree with TRBD2. This CDR3 comprises 16 residues. V gave up 6 bases and J gave up 7 bases; unmatched junction bases: 15. Germline V gives CDR1 SGDLS, CDR2 YYNGEE. The CDR3 DNA follows: TGTGCCAGCACCCCGCAGGGCGGGAGACTAAACGGGGAGCTGTTTTTT. This translates into CASTPQGGRLNGELFF.

The chain links TRBV27 to TRBJ1-1, with TRBD1 as a possible D gene (5 bases). The germline CDR1 and CDR2 sequences are MNHEY and SMNVEV (reference sequence). The length of the CDR3 is 14 residues. Trimming shortened V by 6 bases and J by 0 bases, and 11 bases separated the two germline ends. The CDR3 region is CASSPGTMNTEAFF. The DNA of the CDR3 is TGTGCCAGCAGCCCCGGGACTATGAACACTGAAGCTTTCTTT.

In its sample, this clone was seen once. This chain uses TRBV15 with TRBJ2-1; 8 bases agree with TRBD1. The CDR3 extends over 17 amino acids. Germline V CDR1 and CDR2: LNHNV, YYDKDF (reference sequence). With V trimmed by 2 bases and J by 1 base, 7 bases remained unmatched. CDR3 sequence (DNA): TGTGCCACCAGCAGAAGCCTCCGGGACAGGTCCTACAATGAGCAGTTCTTC. The encoded protein is CATSRSLRDRSYNEQFF.

The chain uses TRBV5-1 and TRBJ1-1; D possibly corresponds to TRBD1 (5 bases). From germline, CDR1 is SGHRS and CDR2 YFSETQ. CDR3 length: 13 residues. The V end lost 0 bases, the J end lost 7 bases, and 10 bases lay between the germline ends. The CDR3 bases are TGCGCCAGCAGCTTGGCCTGGCAGGGTGAAGCTTTCTTT. Amino acids: CASSLAWQGEAFF.

The chain recombines TRBV15 with TRBJ2-2; possibly TRBD2 for D (6 bases). Germline V gene lookup returns CDR1 LNHNV and CDR2 YYDKDF (reference sequence). The length of the CDR3 is 17 residues. Trimming left V 0 bases short and J 6 bases short, with 17 bases between. The CDR3 DNA reads TGTGCCACCAGCAGAGACCTCCCTAGCGTAGGCGCCGGGGAGCTGTTTTTT. Translated: CATSRDLPSVGAGELFF. The full variable domain, in which reference TRBV15 and TRBJ2-2 provide the parts outside the CDR3, is DAMVIQNPRYQVTQFGKPVTLSCSQTLNHNVMYWYQQKSSQAPKLLFHYYDKDFNNEADTPDNFQSRRPNTSFCFLDIRSPGLGDTAMYLCATSRDLPSVGAGELFFGEGSRLTVL.

The chain uses TRBV9 and TRBJ2-1; D gene uncertain. This CDR3 is built from 17 residues. Germline V CDR1 and CDR2: SGDLS, YYNGEE. With 2 bases removed from V and 0 bases from J, the gap between germline ends came to 15 bases. For the CDR3, the DNA is TGTGCCAGCAGCGTGGGGTCGGCTCAAAGCTCCTACAATGAGCAGTTCTTC. This translates into CASSVGSAQSSYNEQFF.

The chain is built from TRBV4-3 and TRBJ2-7; D may be TRBD1 (7 bases). V gave up 4 bases and J gave up 2 bases, with 15 bases separating them. In germline, CDR1 is LGHNA, CDR2 YSLEER. This CDR3 is 15 amino acids long. The DNA for the CDR3 is TGCGCCAGCAGCCGAGGGACAGCGGGCGCCTACGAGCAGTACTTC. It codes for CASSRGTAGAYEQYF.

The V and J genes are TRBV6-6 and TRBJ2-1; the D is unclear. The germline V and J ends were trimmed by 10 bases and 5 bases, with 21 bases remaining between them. The germline V gene encodes CDR1 MNHNY and CDR2 SVGAGI (reference sequence). This CDR3 region has 15 residues. The CDR3 DNA reads TGTGCCACCCAACCCCAGCGTTTGGCGGACAATGAGCAGTTCTTC. Its protein product is CATQPQRLADNEQFF.

The V and J genes are TRBV28 and TRBJ2-7; D ambiguous. CDR1 is MDHEN, CDR2 SYDVKM, per germline. This CDR3 contains 11 residues. V lost 6 bases and J 4 bases, leaving 7 bases between the germline ends. CDR3 coding DNA: TGTGCCAGCAGCTTTACTTACGAGCAGTACTTC. Its translation: CASSFTYEQYF.

This chain connects TRBV6-5 to TRBJ2-7, with D possibly being TRBD1 (5 bases). This CDR3 has 14 amino acids. V dropped 7 bases and J dropped 3 bases, with 16 bases sitting between them. The V gene's germline CDR1 is MNHEY and CDR2 SVGAGI. The CDR3 loop reads CASTPGQGIYEQYF. CDR3 coding DNA: TGTGCCAGCACTCCAGGCCAGGGTATCTACGAGCAGTACTTC.

The chain uses TRBV5-4 and TRBJ1-1; D gene unclear. V shed 3 bases and J shed 1 base, with 13 bases lying between them. The CDR3 loop spans 15 amino acids. Germline V gene sequence: CDR1 SGHNT, CDR2 YYREEE (reference sequence). The CDR3 nucleotides are TGTGCCAGCAGCTATAACAGCCGGGGGAACACTGAAGCTTTCTTT. It codes for CASSYNSRGNTEAFF.

The rearrangement joins TRBV27 to TRBJ2-5; D may be TRBD1 (5 bases). CDR1 and CDR2 (germline): MNHEY, SMNVEV (reference sequence). The V and J ends lost 6 bases and 5 bases respectively, with 16 bases between them. The CDR3 runs to 14 residues. In DNA, the CDR3 is TGTGCCAGCAGCCGGACCCAGGGATGGGAGACCCAGTACTTC. This sequence encodes CASSRTQGWETQYF.

The gene calls are TRBV18 and TRBJ1-1, with D possibly being TRBD1 (6 bases). Germline values: CDR1 KGHSH, CDR2 LQKENI. V lost 5 bases to trimming and J lost 1 base, with 8 bases between them. CDR3 length equals 13 residues. CDR3 sequence reads: CASSSGQNTEAFF. In DNA, the CDR3 is TGTGCCAGCTCATCGGGACAGAACACTGAAGCTTTCTTT. Combining the CDR3 with reference TRBV18 and TRBJ1-1 gives the whole variable domain NAGVMQNPRHLVRRRGQEARLRCSPMKGHSHVYWYRQLPEEGLKFMVYLQKENIIDESGMPKERFSAEFPKEGPSILRIQQVVRGDSAAYFCASSSGQNTEAFFGQGTRLTVV.

CDR3 region: CASSIWSGGDQPQHF. The CDR3, as DNA: TGTGCCAGTAGTATATGGTCAGGGGGCGATCAGCCCCAGCATTTT. The chain combines TRBV19 with TRBJ1-5; 8 nucleotides line up with TRBD1. V was pared by 2 bases and J by 5 bases, with 5 bases of the junction left unmatched. Per the germline V gene, CDR1 is LNHDA and CDR2 is SQIVND (reference sequence). The CDR3 totals 15 residues.

The chain has TRBV19 and TRBJ1-5; D may be TRBD1 (5 bases). The V gene's germline CDR1 is LNHDA and CDR2 SQIVND (reference sequence). Deletions cut 6 bases from V and 2 bases from J, with 17 bases between. This CDR3 has 16 amino acids. CDR3 region: CASRGDGRGGNQPQHF. As DNA, the CDR3 is TGTGCCAGTAGAGGGGACGGGAGAGGTGGCAATCAGCCCCAGCATTTT.

The V and J genes are TRBV4-2 and TRBJ1-5; no definite D call. CDR1 is LGHNA, CDR2 YNFKEQ, per germline. The CDR3 has 15 amino acids. V lost 0 bases, J lost 2 bases, and 8 bases lay in between. The CDR3 DNA is TGTGCCAGCAGCCAAGAACTCGGGGGCAATCAGCCCCAGCATTTT. This gives the protein CASSQELGGNQPQHF.

The V and J genes are TRBV5-1 and TRBJ2-1; maybe TRBD1 (5 bases). The CDR3 is 15 amino acids. Per the germline V gene, CDR1 is SGHRS and CDR2 is YFSETQ. Between the trimmed V and J ends, which lost 0 bases and 4 bases, there was a span of 11 bases. CDR3: CASSLDLNRYNEQFF. The CDR3 coding sequence is TGCGCCAGCAGCTTGGACCTTAACAGGTACAATGAGCAGTTCTTC. The entire variable domain, with the rest obtained from reference TRBV5-1 and TRBJ2-1, is as follows: KAGVTQTPRYLIKTRGQQVTLSCSPISGHRSVSWYQQTPGQGLQFLFEYFSETQRNKGNFPGRFSGRQFSNSRSEMNVSTLELGDSALYLCASSLDLNRYNEQFFGPGTRLTVL.

The chain combines TRBV5-1 with TRBJ2-3; 10 positions agree with TRBD2. CDR1 and CDR2 from the germline V gene are SGHRS and YFSETQ. Trimming at V came to 1 base and at J to 0 bases, leaving 11 bases not matched to a gene. The CDR3 is made up of 19 amino acids. The CDR3 region has the DNA TGCGCCAGCAGCTTGAAAAGGCTAGCGGGAGAGGGAAGCACAGATACGCAGTATTTT. This sequence encodes CASSLKRLAGEGSTDTQYF.

This clone was picked up one time. This chain links TRBV3-1 (or the pseudogene TRBV3-2) with TRBJ2-7; TRBD1 is a possible D gene (5 bases). V lost 2 bases and J 2 bases, leaving 7 bases between the germline ends. Germline values: CDR1 LGHDT, CDR2 YNNKEL (reference sequence). The CDR3 has 13 residues. CDR3 nucleotides: TGTGCCAGCAGCCAAAGGGGCCCCTACGAGCAGTACTTC. Translated, it gives CASSQRGPYEQYF.

The rearrangement links TRBV19 to TRBJ2-2; D not resolved. The V end lost 1 base, the J end lost 7 bases, and 7 bases lay between the germline ends. Germline values: CDR1 LNHDA, CDR2 SQIVND (reference sequence). This CDR3 comprises 13 residues. The CDR3 region is CASSIADVGELFF. The CDR3, as DNA: TGTGCCAGTAGTATAGCTGATGTCGGGGAGCTGTTTTTT.